The source of this T cell receptor (beta chain) is a study of T cell repertoires in cytomegalovirus infection. Overall study context: From public TCR beta signatures came an indication of both CMV infection and matching HLA type.

Concerning this clonotype itself: Its antigen is unknown.

Germline trimming cut 4 bases from V and 6 bases from J; bases unmatched to any gene: 7. Germline CDR1 is SGHNT and CDR2 is YYREEE (reference sequence). The CDR3 loop spans 16 amino acids. MiXCR, run by TCRdb on the reads, gives a single entry per CDR3 protein. The repertoire consists of about 920,000 distinct CDR3 sequences, with 25% to 40% occurring once and the leading ten covering 13%. Whole-study findings and limits: Clonotype analysis showed dominance of the ex vivo response by HLA-C-restricted CMV-specific TCR beta clonotypes.

The chain carries TRBV5-4 and TRBJ2-2; 12 bases match TRBD1. The sequences come from cultured CD8+ T cells from PBMCs, collected from culture after CMV antigen stimulation. The sequence was collected from a human donor in good health (CMV status not recorded). Some clones in this sample may be carry-over from other donors' samples. CDR3 loop: CASSPSGTGGPGELFF. DNA of the CDR3: TGTGCCAGCAGCCCGTCCGGGACAGGGGGCCCCGGGGAGCTGTTTTTT.